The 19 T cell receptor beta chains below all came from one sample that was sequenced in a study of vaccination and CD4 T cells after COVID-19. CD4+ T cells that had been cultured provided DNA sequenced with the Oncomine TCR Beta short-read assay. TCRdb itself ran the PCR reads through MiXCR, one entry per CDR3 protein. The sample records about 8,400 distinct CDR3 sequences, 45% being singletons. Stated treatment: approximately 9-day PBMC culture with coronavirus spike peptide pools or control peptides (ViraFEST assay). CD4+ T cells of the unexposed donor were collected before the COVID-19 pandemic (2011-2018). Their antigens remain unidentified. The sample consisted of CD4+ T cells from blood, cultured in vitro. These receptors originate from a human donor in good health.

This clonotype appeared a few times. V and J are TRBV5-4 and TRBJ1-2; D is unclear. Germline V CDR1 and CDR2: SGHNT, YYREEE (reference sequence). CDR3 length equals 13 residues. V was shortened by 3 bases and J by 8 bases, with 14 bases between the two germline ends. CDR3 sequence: CASSSGPGRGYTF. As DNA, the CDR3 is TGTGCCAGCAGCTCGGGCCCGGGGAGGGGCTACACCTTC.

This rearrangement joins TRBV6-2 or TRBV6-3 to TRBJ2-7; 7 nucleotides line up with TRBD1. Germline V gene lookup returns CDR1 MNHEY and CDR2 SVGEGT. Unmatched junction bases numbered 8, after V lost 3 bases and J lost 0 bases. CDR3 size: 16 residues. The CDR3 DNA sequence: TGTGCCAGCAGTTATCTTCCCGGGACAGTCTCCTACGAGCAGTACTTC. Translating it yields CASSYLPGTVSYEQYF.

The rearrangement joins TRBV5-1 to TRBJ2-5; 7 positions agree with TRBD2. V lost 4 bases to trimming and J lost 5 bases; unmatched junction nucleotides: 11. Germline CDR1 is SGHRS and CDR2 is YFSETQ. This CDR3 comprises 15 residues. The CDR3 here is CASSQGPAGFETQYF. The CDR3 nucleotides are TGCGCCAGCAGCCAAGGTCCAGCGGGATTTGAGACCCAGTACTTC.

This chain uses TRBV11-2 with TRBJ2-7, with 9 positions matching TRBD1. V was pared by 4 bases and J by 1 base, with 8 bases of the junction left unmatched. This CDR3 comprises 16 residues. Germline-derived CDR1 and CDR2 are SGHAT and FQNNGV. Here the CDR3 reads CASSSRGQGKSYEQYF. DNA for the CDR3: TGTGCCAGCAGCTCCCGGGGACAGGGAAAGTCCTACGAGCAGTACTTC.

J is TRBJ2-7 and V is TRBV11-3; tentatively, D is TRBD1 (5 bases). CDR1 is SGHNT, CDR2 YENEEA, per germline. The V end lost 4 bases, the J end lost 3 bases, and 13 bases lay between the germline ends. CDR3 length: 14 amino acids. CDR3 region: CASSSDRHYYEQYF. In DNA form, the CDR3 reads TGTGCCAGCAGCTCCGACAGACACTACTACGAGCAGTACTTC.

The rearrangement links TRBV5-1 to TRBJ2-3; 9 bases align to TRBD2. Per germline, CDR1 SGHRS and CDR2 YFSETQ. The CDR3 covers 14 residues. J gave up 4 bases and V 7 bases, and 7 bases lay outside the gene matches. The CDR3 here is CASVRAGGSDTQYF. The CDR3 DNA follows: TGCGCCAGCGTTAGAGCGGGAGGTTCAGATACGCAGTATTTT.

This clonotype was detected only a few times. The CDR3 sequence: CASSELAGSYNEQFF. CDR3 in DNA: TGTGCCAGCAGTGAACTAGCGGGCTCCTACAATGAGCAGTTCTTC. The chain links TRBV6-1 to TRBJ2-1; 8 bases match TRBD2. Germline-derived CDR1 and CDR2 are MNHNS and SASEGT. V gave up 2 bases and J gave up 0 bases; unmatched junction bases: 0. There are 15 residues in the CDR3.

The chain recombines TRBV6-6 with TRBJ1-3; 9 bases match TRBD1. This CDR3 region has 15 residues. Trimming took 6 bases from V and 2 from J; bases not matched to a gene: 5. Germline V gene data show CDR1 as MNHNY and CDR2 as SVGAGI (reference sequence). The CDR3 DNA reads TGTGCCAGCAGACGTACAGGGGGCACTGGAAACACCATATATTTT. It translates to CASRRTGGTGNTIYF.

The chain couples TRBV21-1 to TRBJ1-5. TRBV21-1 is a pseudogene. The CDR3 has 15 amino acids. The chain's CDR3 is CASSSTRVSNQPQHF. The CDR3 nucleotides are TGTGCCAGCAGCTCAACTCGTGTTAGCAATCAGCCCCAGCATTTT.

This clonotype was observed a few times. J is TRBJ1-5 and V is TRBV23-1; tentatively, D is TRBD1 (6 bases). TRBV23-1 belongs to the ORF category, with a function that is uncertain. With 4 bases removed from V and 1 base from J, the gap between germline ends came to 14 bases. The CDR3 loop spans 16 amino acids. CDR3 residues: CASSPAGAWSNQPQHF. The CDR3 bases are TGCGCCAGCAGTCCGGCGGGGGCATGGAGCAATCAGCCCCAGCATTTT.

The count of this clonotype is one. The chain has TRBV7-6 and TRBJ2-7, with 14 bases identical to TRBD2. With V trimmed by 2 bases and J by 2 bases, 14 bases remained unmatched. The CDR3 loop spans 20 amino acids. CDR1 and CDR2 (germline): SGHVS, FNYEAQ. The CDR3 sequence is CASSLLVGLAGGQRPYEQYF. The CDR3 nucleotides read TGTGCCAGCAGCTTATTGGTTGGACTAGCGGGAGGCCAACGACCCTACGAGCAGTACTTC. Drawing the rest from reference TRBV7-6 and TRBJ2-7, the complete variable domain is GAGVSQSPRYKVTKRGQDVALRCDPISGHVSLYWYRQALGQGPEFLTYFNYEAQQDKSGLPNDRFSAERPEGSISTLTIQRTEQRDSAMYRCASSLLVGLAGGQRPYEQYFGPGTRLTVT.

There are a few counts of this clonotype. The CDR3 loop reads CASSLYQPSDTQYF. The CDR3 coding sequence is TGTGCCAGCAGTCTATATCAGCCTTCAGATACGCAGTATTTT. This rearrangement joins TRBV6-2 or TRBV6-3 to TRBJ2-3; unclear D gene. Looked up from germline, CDR1 is MNHEY and CDR2 is SVGEGT. There are 14 residues in the CDR3. The ends were cut back, 5 bases at V and 4 bases at J, with 13 bases in the middle.

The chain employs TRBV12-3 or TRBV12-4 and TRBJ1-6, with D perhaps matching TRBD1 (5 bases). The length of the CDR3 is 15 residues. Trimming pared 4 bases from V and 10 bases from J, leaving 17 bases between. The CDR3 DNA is TGTGCCAGCAGTTCGGGGAGGGCCGGGGGATCACCCCTCCACTTT. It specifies CASSSGRAGGSPLHF.

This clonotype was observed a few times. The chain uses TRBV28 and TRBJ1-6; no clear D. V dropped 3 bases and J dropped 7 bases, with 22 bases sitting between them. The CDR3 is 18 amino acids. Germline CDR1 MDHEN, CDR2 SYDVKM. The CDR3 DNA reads TGTGCCAGCAGTTTTCGCCTCCTGAGGCGGGCGGGGAATTCACCCCTCCACTTT. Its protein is CASSFRLLRRAGNSPLHF.

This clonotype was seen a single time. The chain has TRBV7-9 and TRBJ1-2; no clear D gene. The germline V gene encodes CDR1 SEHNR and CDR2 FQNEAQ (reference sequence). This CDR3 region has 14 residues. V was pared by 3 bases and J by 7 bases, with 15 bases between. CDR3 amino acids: CASSLTEGRGGYTF. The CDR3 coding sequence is TGTGCCAGCAGCTTGACCGAGGGTCGCGGTGGCTACACCTTC.

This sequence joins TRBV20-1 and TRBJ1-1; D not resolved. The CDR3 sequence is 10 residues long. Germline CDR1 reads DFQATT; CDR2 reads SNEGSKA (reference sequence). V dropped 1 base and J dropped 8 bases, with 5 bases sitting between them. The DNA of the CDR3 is TGCAGTGCTAGAGTGATCGAAGCTTTCTTT. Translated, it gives CSARVIEAFF.

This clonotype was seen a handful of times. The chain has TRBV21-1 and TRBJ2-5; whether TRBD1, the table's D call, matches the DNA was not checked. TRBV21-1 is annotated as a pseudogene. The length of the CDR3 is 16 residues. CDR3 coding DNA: TGTGCCAGCAGCAAAGCGTGGATCCCAGGGCAAGAGACCCAGTACTTC. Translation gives CASSKAWIPGQETQYF.

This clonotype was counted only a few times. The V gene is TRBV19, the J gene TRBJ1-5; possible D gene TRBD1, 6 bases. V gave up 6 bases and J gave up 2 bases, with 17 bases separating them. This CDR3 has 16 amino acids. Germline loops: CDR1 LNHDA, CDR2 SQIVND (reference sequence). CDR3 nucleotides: TGTGCCAGTAGCACCCAGAACAGGGAAGGCAATCAGCCCCAGCATTTT. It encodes CASSTQNREGNQPQHF. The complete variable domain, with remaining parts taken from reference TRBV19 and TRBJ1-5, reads DGGITQSPKYLFRKEGQNVTLSCEQNLNHDAMYWYRQDPGQGLRLIYYSQIVNDFQKGDIAEGYSVSREKKESFPLTVTSAQKNPTAFYLCASSTQNREGNQPQHFGDGTRLSIL.

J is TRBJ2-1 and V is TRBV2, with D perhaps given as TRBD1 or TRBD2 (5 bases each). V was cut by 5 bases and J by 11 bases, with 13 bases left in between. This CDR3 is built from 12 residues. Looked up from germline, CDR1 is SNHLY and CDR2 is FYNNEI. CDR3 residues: CASSPTGTQQFF. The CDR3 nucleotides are TGTGCCAGCAGTCCCACCGGGACGCAGCAGTTCTTC.